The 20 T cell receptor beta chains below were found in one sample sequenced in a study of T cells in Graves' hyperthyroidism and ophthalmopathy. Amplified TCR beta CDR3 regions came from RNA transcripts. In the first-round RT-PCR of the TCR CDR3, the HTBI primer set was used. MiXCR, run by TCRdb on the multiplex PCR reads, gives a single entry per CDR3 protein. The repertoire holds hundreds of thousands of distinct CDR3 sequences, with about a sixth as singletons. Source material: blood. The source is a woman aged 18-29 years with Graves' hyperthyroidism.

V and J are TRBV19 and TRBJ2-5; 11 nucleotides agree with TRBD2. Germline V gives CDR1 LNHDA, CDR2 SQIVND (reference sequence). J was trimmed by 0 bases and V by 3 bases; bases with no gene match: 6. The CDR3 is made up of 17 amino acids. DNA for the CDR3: TGTGCCAGTAGTATCGGGACTAGCGGTTTGTACCAAGAGACCCAGTACTTC. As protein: CASSIGTSGLYQETQYF.

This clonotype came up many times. The CDR3 bases are TGTGCTAGTGGTTTGGCAAATAAGAAAATAACTAGCGGGGCTAACACCGGGGAGCTGTTTTTT. Translating gives CASGLANKKITSGANTGELFF. The chain uses TRBV12-5 and TRBJ2-2, with TRBD2 matching over 10 bases. Germline CDR1 reads LGHNT; CDR2 reads FRNRAP. The CDR3 has 21 residues. The V segment lost 1 base and the J segment 2 bases; nucleotides outside the gene matches: 16.

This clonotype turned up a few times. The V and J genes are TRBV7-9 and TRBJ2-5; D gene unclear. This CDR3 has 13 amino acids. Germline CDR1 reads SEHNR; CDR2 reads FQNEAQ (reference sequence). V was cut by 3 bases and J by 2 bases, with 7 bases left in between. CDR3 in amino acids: CASSFYAQETQYF. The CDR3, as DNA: TGTGCCAGCAGCTTCTACGCACAAGAGACCCAGTACTTC.

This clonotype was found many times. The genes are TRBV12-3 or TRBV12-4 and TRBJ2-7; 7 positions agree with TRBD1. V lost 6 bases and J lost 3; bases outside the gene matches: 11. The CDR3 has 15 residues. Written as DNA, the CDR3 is TGTGCCAGCAGCCTGATAACAGGGGCCTTCTACGAGCAGTACTTC. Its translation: CASSLITGAFYEQYF.

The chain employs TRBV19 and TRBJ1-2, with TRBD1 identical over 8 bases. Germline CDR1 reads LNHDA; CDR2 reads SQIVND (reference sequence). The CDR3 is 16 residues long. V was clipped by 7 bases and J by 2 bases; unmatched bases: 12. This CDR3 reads CASNHPGQAKNYGYTF. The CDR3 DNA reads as TGTGCCAGTAATCATCCGGGACAGGCGAAAAACTATGGCTACACCTTC.

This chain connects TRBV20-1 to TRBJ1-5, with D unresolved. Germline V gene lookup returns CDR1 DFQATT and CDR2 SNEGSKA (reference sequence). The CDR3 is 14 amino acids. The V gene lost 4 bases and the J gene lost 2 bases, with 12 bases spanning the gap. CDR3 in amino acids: CSAIDLVGNQPQHF. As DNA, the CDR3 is TGCAGTGCTATTGACCTCGTGGGCAATCAGCCCCAGCATTTT.

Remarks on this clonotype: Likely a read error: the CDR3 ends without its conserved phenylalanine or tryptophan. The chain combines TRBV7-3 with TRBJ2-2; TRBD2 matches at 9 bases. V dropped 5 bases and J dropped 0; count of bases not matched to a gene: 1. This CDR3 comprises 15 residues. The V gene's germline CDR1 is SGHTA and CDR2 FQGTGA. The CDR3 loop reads CASSPSGTNTGELFS. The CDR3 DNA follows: TGTGCCAGCAGCCCTAGCGGGACGAACACCGGGGAGCTGTTTTCT.

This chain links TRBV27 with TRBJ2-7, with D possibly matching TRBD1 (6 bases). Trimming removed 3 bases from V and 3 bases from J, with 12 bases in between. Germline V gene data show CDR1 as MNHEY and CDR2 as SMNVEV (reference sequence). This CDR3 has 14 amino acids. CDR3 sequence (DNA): TGTGCCAGCAGTTTTCGAGGACAGAACTACGAGCAGTACTTC. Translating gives CASSFRGQNYEQYF.

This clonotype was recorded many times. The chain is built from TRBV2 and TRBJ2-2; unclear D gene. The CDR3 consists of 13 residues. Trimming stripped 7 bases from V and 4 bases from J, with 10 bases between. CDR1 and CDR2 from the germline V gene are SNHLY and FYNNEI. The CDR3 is CASNIGITGELFF. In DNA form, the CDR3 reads TGTGCCAGCAACATAGGAATCACCGGGGAGCTGTTTTTT. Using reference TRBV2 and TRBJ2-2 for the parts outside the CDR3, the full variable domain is EPEVTQTPSHQVTQMGQEVILRCVPISNHLYFYWYRQILGQKVEFLVSFYNNEISEKSEIFDDQFSVERPDGSNFTLKIRSTKLEDSAMYFCASNIGITGELFFGEGSRLTVL.

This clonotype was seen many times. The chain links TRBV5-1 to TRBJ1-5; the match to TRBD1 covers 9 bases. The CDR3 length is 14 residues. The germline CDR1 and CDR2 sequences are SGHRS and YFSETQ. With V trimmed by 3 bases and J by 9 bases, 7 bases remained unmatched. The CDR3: CASSSTTGGRPQHF. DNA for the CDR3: TGCGCCAGCAGCTCGACGACAGGGGGACGGCCCCAGCATTTT.

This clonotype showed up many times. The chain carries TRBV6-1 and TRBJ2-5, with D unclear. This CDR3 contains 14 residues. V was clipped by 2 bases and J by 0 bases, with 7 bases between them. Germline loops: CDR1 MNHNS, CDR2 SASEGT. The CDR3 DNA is TGTGCCAGCAGTGAATTGACGTACCAAGAGACCCAGTACTTC. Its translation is CASSELTYQETQYF.

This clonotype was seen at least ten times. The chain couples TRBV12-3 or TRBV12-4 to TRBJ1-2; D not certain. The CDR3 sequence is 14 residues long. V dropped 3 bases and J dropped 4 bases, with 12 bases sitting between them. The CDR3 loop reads CASSLAGLGYGYTF. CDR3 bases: TGTGCCAGCAGTTTGGCGGGCCTCGGCTATGGCTACACCTTC.

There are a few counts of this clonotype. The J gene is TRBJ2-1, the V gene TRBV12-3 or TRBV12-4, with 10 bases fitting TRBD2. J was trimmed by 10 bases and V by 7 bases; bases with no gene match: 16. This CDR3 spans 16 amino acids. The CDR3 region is CASNPRGLAGAKEQFF. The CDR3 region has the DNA TGTGCCAGCAATCCCAGGGGGCTAGCGGGGGCAAAGGAGCAGTTCTTC.

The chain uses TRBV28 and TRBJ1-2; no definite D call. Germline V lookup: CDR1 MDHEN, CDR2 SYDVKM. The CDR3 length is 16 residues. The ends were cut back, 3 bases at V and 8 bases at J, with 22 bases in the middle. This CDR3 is CASSFPAGVRLKGYTF. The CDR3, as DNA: TGTGCCAGCAGTTTCCCCGCCGGGGTTAGGTTGAAGGGCTACACCTTC.

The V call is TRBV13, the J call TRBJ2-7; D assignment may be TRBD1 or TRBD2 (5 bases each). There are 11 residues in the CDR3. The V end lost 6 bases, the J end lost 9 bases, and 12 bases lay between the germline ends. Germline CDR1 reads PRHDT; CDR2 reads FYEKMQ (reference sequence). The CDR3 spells CASRGTAGQYF. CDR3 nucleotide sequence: TGTGCCAGCAGAGGGACGGCAGGGCAGTACTTC. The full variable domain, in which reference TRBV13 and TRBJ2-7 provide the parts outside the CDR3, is AAGVIQSPRHLIKEKRETATLKCYPIPRHDTVYWYQQGPGQDPQFLISFYEKMQSDKGSIPDRFSAQQFSDYHSELNMSSLELGDSALYFCASRGTAGQYFGPGTRLTVT.

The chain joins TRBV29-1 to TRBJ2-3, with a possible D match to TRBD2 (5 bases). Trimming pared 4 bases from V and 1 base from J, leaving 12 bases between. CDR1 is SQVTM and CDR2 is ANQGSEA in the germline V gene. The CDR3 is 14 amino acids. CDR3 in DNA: TGCAGCGTTGGGAGCGGATTCCGCACAGATACGCAGTATTTT. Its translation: CSVGSGFRTDTQYF.

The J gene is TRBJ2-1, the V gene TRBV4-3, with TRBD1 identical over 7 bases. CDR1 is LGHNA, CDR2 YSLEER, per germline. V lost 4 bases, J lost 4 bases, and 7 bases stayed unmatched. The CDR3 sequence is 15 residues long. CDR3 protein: CASSLDREPYNEQFF. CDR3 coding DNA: TGCGCCAGCAGCCTCGACAGGGAGCCATACAATGAGCAGTTCTTC.

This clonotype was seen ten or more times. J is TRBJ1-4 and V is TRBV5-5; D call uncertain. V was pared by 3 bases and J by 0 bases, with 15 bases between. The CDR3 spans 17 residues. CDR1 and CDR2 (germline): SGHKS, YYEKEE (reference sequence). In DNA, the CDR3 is TGTGCCAGCAGCTGGGGATGGACGGCTGCAACTAATGAAAAACTGTTTTTT. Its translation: CASSWGWTAATNEKLFF.

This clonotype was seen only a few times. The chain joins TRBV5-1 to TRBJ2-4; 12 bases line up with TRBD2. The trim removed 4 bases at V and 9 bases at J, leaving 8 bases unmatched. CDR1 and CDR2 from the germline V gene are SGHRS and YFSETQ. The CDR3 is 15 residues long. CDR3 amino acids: CASSDGLAGMGIQYF. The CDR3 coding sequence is TGCGCCAGCAGCGACGGACTAGCGGGAATGGGCATTCAGTACTTC. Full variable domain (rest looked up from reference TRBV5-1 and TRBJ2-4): KAGVTQTPRYLIKTRGQQVTLSCSPISGHRSVSWYQQTPGQGLQFLFEYFSETQRNKGNFPGRFSGRQFSNSRSEMNVSTLELGDSALYLCASSDGLAGMGIQYFGAGTRLSVL.

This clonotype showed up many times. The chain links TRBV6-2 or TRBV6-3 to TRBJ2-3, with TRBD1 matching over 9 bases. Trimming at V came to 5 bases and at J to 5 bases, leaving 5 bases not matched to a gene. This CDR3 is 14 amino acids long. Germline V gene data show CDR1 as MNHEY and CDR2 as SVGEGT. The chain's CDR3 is CASSQGTGQDTQYF. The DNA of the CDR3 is TGTGCCAGCAGTCAGGGGACAGGGCAAGATACGCAGTATTTT.